This T cell receptor beta chain was captured in a study of response to subunit inactivated influenza vaccine. Trimming removed 6 bases at V and 0 bases at J, with 6 bases between. CDR1 is SNHLY, CDR2 FYNNEI, per germline. This CDR3 has 13 amino acids. Via MiXCR, TCRdb re-called the RT-PCR reads, giving one row per CDR3 protein. The data hold about 540,000 distinct CDR3 sequences, with roughly 25% observed a single time. These data were also filed under a second study, of T cells expressing NK-cell markers. That source adds: cDNA encoding TCR beta was synthesized via 5'RACE template switching incorporating UMIs. Just one sequenced donor of eight was HCMV-seronegative, while seven were seropositive. In several donors, these clonotypes also led the CD3+CD56-NKG2C+ fraction.

The sequence was collected from a man aged 50 or older who received an inactivated influenza vaccine. The input for sequencing was CD4+ T cells sorted from PBMCs, taken approximately 13 days after vaccination. This chain joins TRBV2 and TRBJ1-3; D gene uncertain. The CDR3 loop reads CASRVDSGNTIYF. In nucleotides, the CDR3 is TGTGCCAGCAGAGTCGACTCTGGAAACACCATATATTTT. The complete variable domain, with remaining parts taken from reference TRBV2 and TRBJ1-3, reads EPEVTQTPSHQVTQMGQEVILRCVPISNHLYFYWYRQILGQKVEFLVSFYNNEISEKSEIFDDQFSVERPDGSNFTLKIRSTKLEDSAMYFCASRVDSGNTIYFGEGSWLTVV.